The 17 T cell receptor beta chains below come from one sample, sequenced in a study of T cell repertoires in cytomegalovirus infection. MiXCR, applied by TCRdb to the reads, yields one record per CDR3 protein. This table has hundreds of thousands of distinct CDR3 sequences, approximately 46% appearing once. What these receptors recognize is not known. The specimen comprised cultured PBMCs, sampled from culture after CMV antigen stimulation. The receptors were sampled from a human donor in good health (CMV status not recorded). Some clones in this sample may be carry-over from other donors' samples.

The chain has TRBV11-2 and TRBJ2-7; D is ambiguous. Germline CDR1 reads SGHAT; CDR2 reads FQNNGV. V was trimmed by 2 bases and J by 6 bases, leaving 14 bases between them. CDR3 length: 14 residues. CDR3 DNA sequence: TGTGCCAGCAGCTTATCGCCGTCAATCCGCGAGCAGTACTTC. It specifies CASSLSPSIREQYF.

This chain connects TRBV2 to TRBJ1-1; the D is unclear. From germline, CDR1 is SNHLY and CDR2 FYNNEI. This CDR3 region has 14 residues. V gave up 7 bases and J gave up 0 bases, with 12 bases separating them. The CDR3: CASMMRRMNTEAFF. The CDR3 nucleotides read TGTGCCAGCATGATGCGGCGGATGAACACTGAAGCTTTCTTT.

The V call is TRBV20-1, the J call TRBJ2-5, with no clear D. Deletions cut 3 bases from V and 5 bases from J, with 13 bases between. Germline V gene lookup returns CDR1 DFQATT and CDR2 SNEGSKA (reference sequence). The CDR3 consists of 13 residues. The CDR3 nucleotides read TGCAGTGCTAGCGCATCGACGGTGGAGACCCAGTACTTC. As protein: CSASASTVETQYF.

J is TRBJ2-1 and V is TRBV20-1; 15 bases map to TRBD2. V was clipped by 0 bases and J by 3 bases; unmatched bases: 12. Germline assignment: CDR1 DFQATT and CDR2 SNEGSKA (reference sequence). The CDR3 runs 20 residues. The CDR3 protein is CSARDQAGLAGGDNYNEQFF. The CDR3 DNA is TGCAGTGCTAGAGATCAGGCCGGACTAGCGGGAGGGGATAACTACAATGAGCAGTTCTTC.

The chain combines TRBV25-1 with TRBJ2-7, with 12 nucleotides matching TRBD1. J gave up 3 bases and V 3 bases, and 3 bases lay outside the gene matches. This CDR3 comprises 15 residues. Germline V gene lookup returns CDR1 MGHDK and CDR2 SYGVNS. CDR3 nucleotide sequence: TGTGCCAGCAGTGAGGGGACAGGGGGCTTCTACGAGCAGTACTTC. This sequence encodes CASSEGTGGFYEQYF.

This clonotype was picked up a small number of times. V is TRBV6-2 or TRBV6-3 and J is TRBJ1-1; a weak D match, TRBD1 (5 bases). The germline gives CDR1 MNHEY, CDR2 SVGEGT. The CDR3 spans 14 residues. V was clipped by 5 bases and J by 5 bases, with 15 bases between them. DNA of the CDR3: TGTGCCAGCAGTCCGTCCGGGACTCAAACTGAAGCTTTCTTT. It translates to CASSPSGTQTEAFF.

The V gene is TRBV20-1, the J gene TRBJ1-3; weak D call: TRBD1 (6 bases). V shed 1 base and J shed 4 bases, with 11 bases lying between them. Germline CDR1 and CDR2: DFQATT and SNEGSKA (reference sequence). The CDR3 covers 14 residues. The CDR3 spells CSARAAGAGNTIYF. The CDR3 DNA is TGCAGTGCTAGAGCGGCAGGGGCAGGAAACACCATATATTTT.

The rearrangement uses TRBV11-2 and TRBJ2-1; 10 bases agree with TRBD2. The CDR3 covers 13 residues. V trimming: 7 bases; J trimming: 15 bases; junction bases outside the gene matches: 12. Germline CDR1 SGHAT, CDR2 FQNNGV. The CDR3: CASTYGPGLATFF. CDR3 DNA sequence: TGTGCCAGCACATATGGACCGGGACTAGCGACGTTCTTC.

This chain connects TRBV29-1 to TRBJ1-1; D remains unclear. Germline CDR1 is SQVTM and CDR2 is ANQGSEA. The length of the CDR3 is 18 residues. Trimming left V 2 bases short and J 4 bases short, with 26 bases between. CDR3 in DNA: TGCAGCGTTGAACCCCTCGGGAGAGGACCAGAGTCCCCCACTGAAGCTTTCTTT. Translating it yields CSVEPLGRGPESPTEAFF.

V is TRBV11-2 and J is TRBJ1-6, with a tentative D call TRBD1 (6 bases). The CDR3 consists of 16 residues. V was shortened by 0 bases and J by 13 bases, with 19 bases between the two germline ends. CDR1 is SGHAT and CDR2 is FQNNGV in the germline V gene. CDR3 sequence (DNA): TGTGCCAGCAGCTTAGAGTCCCCCCTGGACAGACGCCCCCTCCACTTT. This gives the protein CASSLESPLDRRPLHF.

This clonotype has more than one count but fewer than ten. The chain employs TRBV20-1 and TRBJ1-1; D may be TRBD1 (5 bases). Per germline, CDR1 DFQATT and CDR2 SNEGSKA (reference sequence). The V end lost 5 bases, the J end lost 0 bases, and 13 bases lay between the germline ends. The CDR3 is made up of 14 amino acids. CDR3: CSADPGPMNTEAFF. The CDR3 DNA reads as TGCAGTGCTGACCCGGGACCGATGAACACTGAAGCTTTCTTT.

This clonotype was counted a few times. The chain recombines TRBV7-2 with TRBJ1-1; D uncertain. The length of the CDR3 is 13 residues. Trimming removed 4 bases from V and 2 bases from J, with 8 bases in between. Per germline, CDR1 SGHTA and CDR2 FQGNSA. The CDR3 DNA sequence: TGTGCCAGCAGCTCGGCGGTCAACACTGAAGCTTTCTTT. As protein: CASSSAVNTEAFF.

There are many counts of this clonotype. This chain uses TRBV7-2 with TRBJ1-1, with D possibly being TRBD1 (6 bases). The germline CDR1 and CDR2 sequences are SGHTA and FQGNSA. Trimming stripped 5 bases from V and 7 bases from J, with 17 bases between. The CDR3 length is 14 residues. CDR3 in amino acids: CASSPQGLNGEAFF. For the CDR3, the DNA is TGTGCCAGCAGCCCACAGGGACTGAACGGTGAAGCTTTCTTT.

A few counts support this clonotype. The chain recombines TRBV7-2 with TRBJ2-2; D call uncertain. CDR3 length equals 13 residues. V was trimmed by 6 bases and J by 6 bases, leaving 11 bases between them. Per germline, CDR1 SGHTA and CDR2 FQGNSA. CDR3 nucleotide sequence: TGTGCCAGCAGTTTTATAAGGTCCGGGGAGCTGTTTTTT. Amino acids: CASSFIRSGELFF.

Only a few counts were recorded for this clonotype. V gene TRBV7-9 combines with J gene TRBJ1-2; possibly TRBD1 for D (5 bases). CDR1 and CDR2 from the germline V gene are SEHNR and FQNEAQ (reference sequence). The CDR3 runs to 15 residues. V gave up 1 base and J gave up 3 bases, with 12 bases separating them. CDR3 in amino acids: CASSLVSGKDYGYTF. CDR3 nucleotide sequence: TGTGCCAGCAGCTTAGTTTCAGGGAAGGACTATGGCTACACCTTC. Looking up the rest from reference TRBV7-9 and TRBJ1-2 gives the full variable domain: DTGVSQNPRHKITKRGQNVTFRCDPISEHNRLYWYRQTLGQGPEFLTYFQNEAQLEKSRLLSDRFSAERPKGSFSTLEIQRTEQGDSAMYLCASSLVSGKDYGYTFGSGTRLTVV.

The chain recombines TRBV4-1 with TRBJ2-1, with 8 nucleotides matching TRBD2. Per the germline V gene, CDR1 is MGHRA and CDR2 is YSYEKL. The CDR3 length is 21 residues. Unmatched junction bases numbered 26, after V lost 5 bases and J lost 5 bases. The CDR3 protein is CASSGLGSGREAGASHNEQFF. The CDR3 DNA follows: TGCGCCAGCAGCGGCTTGGGAAGCGGGAGAGAGGCTGGGGCGAGCCACAATGAGCAGTTCTTC.

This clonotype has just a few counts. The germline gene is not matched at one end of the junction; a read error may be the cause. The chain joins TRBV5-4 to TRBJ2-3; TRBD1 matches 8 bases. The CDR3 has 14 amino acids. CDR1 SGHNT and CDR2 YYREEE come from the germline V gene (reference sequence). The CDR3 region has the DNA TGTGCCAGCACCTTGGCCAGGGGGCAAGATACGCAGTATTTT. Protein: CASTLARGQDTQYF.